The 18 T cell receptor beta chains listed next were all sequenced from one sample in a study of cytomegalovirus exposure and HLA in healthy donors. The method was immunoSEQ multiplex PCR; TCRdb's version includes in-frame clones alone and lacks a portion of them. The sample lists 250,000 or so clones, 87% occurring once. The sequenced sample was PBMCs. These receptors were taken from a young man in good health and CMV-seropositive.

In its sample, this clone was seen many times. The chain couples TRBV4-2 to TRBJ1-3; D is ambiguous. Germline loops: CDR1 LGHNA, CDR2 YNFKEQ. The ends were cut back, 4 bases at V and 4 bases at J, with 17 bases in the middle. This CDR3 comprises 16 residues. The CDR3 bases are TGTGCCAGCAGCCCCACCCCCCGGGCGGAGGGAAACACCATATATTTT. Translation gives CASSPTPRAEGNTIYF.

This chain links TRBV5-1 with TRBJ2-2; 9 bases line up with TRBD1. Germline CDR1 SGHRS, CDR2 YFSETQ. V gave up 3 bases and J gave up 5 bases; unmatched junction bases: 2. CDR3 length equals 14 residues. The CDR3 sequence: CASSYGQGTGELFF. The CDR3 DNA reads TGCGCCAGCAGCTACGGACAGGGGACCGGGGAGCTGTTTTTT.

This clone was seen a few times. The genes are TRBV29-1 and TRBJ1-2; no definite D call. CDR3 length: 12 residues. V lost 3 bases and J 2 bases, leaving 7 bases between the germline ends. Germline values: CDR1 SQVTM, CDR2 ANQGSEA. CDR3 residues: CSVEAENYGYTF. The CDR3, as DNA: TGCAGCGTTGAGGCCGAGAACTATGGCTACACCTTC.

This clone was detected once. The V gene is TRBV25-1, the J gene TRBJ2-7; the match to TRBD2 covers 7 bases. The CDR3 is made up of 16 amino acids. Germline CDR1 reads MGHDK; CDR2 reads SYGVNS. Trimming cost V 2 bases and J 4 bases; bases outside gene matches: 11. CDR3 loop: CASSEGAGVSLYEQYF. As DNA, the CDR3 is TGTGCCAGCAGTGAAGGGGCGGGAGTATCGCTTTACGAGCAGTACTTC.

The chain is built from TRBV4-2 and TRBJ2-1; 9 nucleotides match TRBD1. Germline CDR1 LGHNA, CDR2 YNFKEQ. V gave up 4 bases and J gave up 12 bases; unmatched junction bases: 4. This CDR3 is built from 12 residues. Here the CDR3 DNA reads TGTGCCAGCAGCCCGGGACAGGGTGGGCAGTTCTTC. This gives the protein CASSPGQGGQFF.

This chain connects TRBV27 to TRBJ2-3, with D hard to call. The V end was cut by 4 bases, the J end by 3 bases, with 8 bases between. CDR3 size: 13 residues. The germline gives CDR1 MNHEY, CDR2 SMNVEV (reference sequence). The CDR3 loop reads CASSSWSTDTQYF. Here the CDR3 DNA reads TGTGCCAGCAGTTCATGGTCGACAGATACGCAGTATTTT.

This chain links TRBV5-1 with TRBJ2-5, with D perhaps TRBD1 or TRBD2 (5 bases each). V was pared by 5 bases and J by 7 bases, with 21 bases between. CDR1 and CDR2 from the germline V gene are SGHRS and YFSETQ. CDR3 length equals 15 residues. The CDR3 reads CASSLTGTESGTQYF. CDR3 DNA: TGCGCCAGCAGTCTAACCGGGACGGAGAGTGGGACCCAGTACTTC.

The chain uses TRBV5-6 and TRBJ2-2; D not resolved. The V and J ends lost 1 base and 2 bases respectively, with 9 bases between them. The CDR3 is made up of 15 amino acids. CDR1 SGHDT and CDR2 YYEEEE come from the germline V gene. The CDR3 sequence: CASSLIMSNTGELFF. DNA of the CDR3: TGTGCCAGCAGCTTGATTATGTCCAACACCGGGGAGCTGTTTTTT.

The chain combines TRBV19 with TRBJ2-1; 9 nucleotides line up with TRBD2. With V trimmed by 3 bases and J by 12 bases, 12 bases remained unmatched. CDR1 LNHDA and CDR2 SQIVND come from the germline V gene (reference sequence). There are 15 residues in the CDR3. In nucleotides, the CDR3 is TGTGCCAGTAGTATTAGGACTAGCGATCCAACGAGGCAGTTCTTC. This gives the protein CASSIRTSDPTRQFF.

In DNA, the CDR3 is TGCAGCGTGTTACAGGGTTCTGGAAACACCATATATTTT. Protein sequence: CSVLQGSGNTIYF. The chain employs TRBV29-1 and TRBJ1-3, with D perhaps TRBD1 (6 bases). CDR1 and CDR2 from the germline V gene are SQVTM and ANQGSEA. V was clipped by 6 bases and J by 1 base, with 10 bases between them. This CDR3 has 13 amino acids.

V and J are TRBV6-6 and TRBJ2-5; D is possibly TRBD2 (5 bases). This CDR3 region has 14 residues. V lost 5 bases and J lost 5, with 15 bases in between. Germline CDR1 is MNHNY and CDR2 is SVGAGI (reference sequence). The CDR3 nucleotides are TGTGCCAGCAGTGCCCCAGGACCGGGGGAGACCCAGTACTTC. It encodes CASSAPGPGETQYF.

The table lists this clone with a count of one. The chain uses TRBV2 and TRBJ2-1, with TRBD2 matching over 10 bases. The CDR3 totals 12 residues. V was clipped by 6 bases and J by 9 bases; unmatched bases: 2. From germline, CDR1 is SNHLY and CDR2 FYNNEI. The CDR3 protein is CASSLAGGEQFF. In DNA, the CDR3 is TGTGCCAGCAGCTTAGCGGGAGGTGAGCAGTTCTTC.

This chain connects TRBV2 to TRBJ2-1; D not resolved. The germline gives CDR1 SNHLY, CDR2 FYNNEI. The CDR3 totals 12 residues. Trimming stripped 9 bases from V and 7 bases from J, with 13 bases between. The CDR3 DNA follows: TGTGCCAGTAACCTCAGGCCGAATGAGCAGTTCTTC. This codes for CASNLRPNEQFF.

Many counts were recorded for this clone. The chain combines TRBV6-6 with TRBJ2-5, with D possibly being TRBD1 (8 bases). The germline V gene has CDR1 MNHNY and CDR2 SVGAGI (reference sequence). The V end lost 2 bases, the J end lost 3 bases, and 13 bases lay between the germline ends. The CDR3 loop spans 15 amino acids. The CDR3 is CASSYGQGGKETQYF. The CDR3, as DNA: TGTGCCAGCAGTTACGGACAGGGAGGGAAAGAGACCCAGTACTTC.

The chain couples TRBV7-7 to TRBJ2-7; perhaps D is TRBD1 or TRBD2 (6 bases each). The CDR3 has 16 amino acids. CDR1 is SSHAT, CDR2 FNYEAQ, per germline (reference sequence). The V end lost 5 bases, the J end lost 5 bases, and 22 bases lay between the germline ends. As DNA, the CDR3 is TGTGCCAGCAGCCCCCTCCTAGAAACAGGGAGGAACGAGCAGTACTTC. Residues: CASSPLLETGRNEQYF.

The chain is built from TRBV13 and TRBJ1-2, with TRBD1 matching 7 bases. CDR1 is PRHDT and CDR2 is FYEKMQ in the germline V gene (reference sequence). The trim removed 1 base at V and 4 bases at J, leaving 6 bases unmatched. The CDR3 is made up of 15 amino acids. As DNA, the CDR3 is TGTGCCAGCAGCTTAGCGGACAGGACCGCCTATGGCTACACCTTC. It specifies CASSLADRTAYGYTF. Full variable domain (missing parts from reference TRBV13 and TRBJ1-2): AAGVIQSPRHLIKEKRETATLKCYPIPRHDTVYWYQQGPGQDPQFLISFYEKMQSDKGSIPDRFSAQQFSDYHSELNMSSLELGDSALYFCASSLADRTAYGYTFGSGTRLTVV.

The CDR3 region has the DNA TGTGCCAGCTCACCAAGACAGGGGGAGGCCACTGAAGCTTTCTTT. Its translation is CASSPRQGEATEAFF. This sequence joins TRBV18 and TRBJ1-1; the match to TRBD1 covers 9 bases. The V gene's germline CDR1 is KGHSH and CDR2 LQKENI. The J segment lost 4 bases and the V segment lost 2 bases, leaving 5 bases of the junction unmatched. The CDR3 extends over 15 amino acids.

V and J are TRBV13 and TRBJ2-1, with D possibly matching TRBD2 (5 bases). Germline values: CDR1 PRHDT, CDR2 FYEKMQ (reference sequence). CDR3 size: 12 residues. Trimming cost V 4 bases and J 5 bases, with 6 bases left between them. The CDR3 is CASSSLDNEQFF. CDR3 DNA sequence: TGTGCCAGCAGCTCACTAGACAATGAGCAGTTCTTC.